The clone carrying this T cell receptor beta chain was seen ten or more times. Its antigen remains unknown. Unique molecular identifiers were used in preparing the TCRbeta library. Via MiXCR, TCRdb re-called the PCR reads, giving one row per CDR3 protein. This sample has 150,000 to 250,000 distinct CDR3 sequences, with around 5.9% found just once. CDR3 size: 15 residues. Trimming stripped 1 base from V and 11 bases from J, with 17 bases between. CDR1 is SGHVS, CDR2 FQNEAQ, per germline. This record comes from a study of T-cell reconstitution after alpha-beta-depleted transplantation in children. Findings of the study overall: Some patients' high day-60 TCRbeta diversity was attributed to recipient cells surviving conditioning. As was reported, about two months after transplant, alpha-beta T cells came from several hundred expanded graft clones. Counts and diversity of T cells one year after transplant came mostly from newly produced T cells.

The sequencing here drew on PBMCs, taken before TCRalphabeta/CD19-depleted stem cell transplant. This receptor was obtained from a girl under three years old with combined immunodeficiency, due to receive a stem cell transplant. This sequence joins TRBV7-8 and TRBJ1-4; tentative D call: TRBD1 (5 bases). Here the CDR3 reads CASSLESRQGRKLFF. CDR3 coding DNA: TGTGCCAGCAGCTTAGAATCCAGGCAGGGTCGGAAACTGTTTTTT.